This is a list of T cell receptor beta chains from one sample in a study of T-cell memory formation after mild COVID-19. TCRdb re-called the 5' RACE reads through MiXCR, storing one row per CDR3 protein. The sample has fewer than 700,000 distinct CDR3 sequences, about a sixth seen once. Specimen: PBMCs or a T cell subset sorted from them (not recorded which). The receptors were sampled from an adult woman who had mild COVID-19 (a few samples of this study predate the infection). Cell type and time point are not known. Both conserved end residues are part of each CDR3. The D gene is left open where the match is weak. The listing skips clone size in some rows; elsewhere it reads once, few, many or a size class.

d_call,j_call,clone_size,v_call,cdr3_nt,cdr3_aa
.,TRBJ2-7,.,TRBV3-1,TGTGCCAGCAGAGACACAGGGAGCGAGCAGTACTTC,CASRDTGSEQYF
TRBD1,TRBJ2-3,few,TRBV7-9,TGTGCCAGCATCTCGGGTAGAGGGGGCCCGACAGATACGCAGTATTTT,CASISGRGGPTDTQYF
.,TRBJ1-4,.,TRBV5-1,TGCGCCAGCAGCCTGGGAGGGACAGAAAAACTGTTTTTT,CASSLGGTEKLFF
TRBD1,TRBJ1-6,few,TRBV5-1,TGCGCCAGCAGCCTCCGACAGGGGAATTCACCCCTCCACTTT,CASSLRQGNSPLHF
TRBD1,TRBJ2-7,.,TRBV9,TGTGCCAGCAGCGTAGCGGGACAGGGTTCCTACGAGCAGTACTTC,CASSVAGQGSYEQYF
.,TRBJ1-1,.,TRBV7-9,TGTGCCAGCAGCCACGGGGGACATACTGAAGCTTTCTTT,CASSHGGHTEAFF
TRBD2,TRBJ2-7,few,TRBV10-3,TGTGCCACCAATTCAGCGGGAGGGAAGTACGAGCAGTACTTC,CATNSAGGKYEQYF
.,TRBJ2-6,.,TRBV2,TGTGCCAGCAGTAAGGCGGCTGCTGGGGCCAACGTCCTGACTTTC,CASSKAAAGANVLTF
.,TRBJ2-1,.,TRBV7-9,TGTGCCAGCAGCCCAATAGCGCCGTCCTCCTACAATGAGCAGTTCTTC,CASSPIAPSSYNEQFF
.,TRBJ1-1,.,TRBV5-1,TGCGCCAGCAGCTTGGAACCGGGAACGGACACTGAAGCTTTCTTT,CASSLEPGTDTEAFF
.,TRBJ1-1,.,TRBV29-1,TGCAGCGTTGACAAGCTGAACACTGAAGCTTTCTTT,CSVDKLNTEAFF
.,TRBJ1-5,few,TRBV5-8,TGTGCCAGCAGCTTGCAGTACAATCAGCCCCAGCATTTT,CASSLQYNQPQHF
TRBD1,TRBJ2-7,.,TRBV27,TGTGCCAGCAGTCAATGGACAGGGAACATCGGGTTCTACGAGCAGTACTTC,CASSQWTGNIGFYEQYF
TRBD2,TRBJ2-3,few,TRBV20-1,TGCAGTGCTACCGGGACTAGCGGTCTTAGCACAGATACGCAGTATTTT,CSATGTSGLSTDTQYF